The 30 T cell receptor beta chains reported below all come from one sample, sequenced in a study of blood T cell repertoires in COVID-19. Sequenced by immunoSEQ multiplex PCR; TCRdb stores in-frame clones only, minus some. The table records fewer than 500,000 clones, approximately 87% of them present only once. The source material was PBMCs or T cells enriched from blood (not recorded which). All receptors derive from a woman in her 30s with acute COVID-19.

J is TRBJ2-1 and V is TRBV7-3, with 10 bases fitting TRBD1. The CDR3 contains 16 residues. Germline V lookup: CDR1 SGHTA, CDR2 FQGTGA. J was trimmed by 3 bases and V by 5 bases; bases with no gene match: 7. The CDR3 coding sequence is TGTGCCAGCAGCAACTCGAGGACAGGGGGCTACAATGAGCAGTTCTTC. Translation: CASSNSRTGGYNEQFF. The complete variable domain, with remaining parts taken from reference TRBV7-3 and TRBJ2-1, reads GAGVSQTPSNKVTEKGKYVELRCDPISGHTALYWYRQSLGQGPEFLIYFQGTGAADDSGLPNDRFFAVRPEGSVSTLKIQRTERGDSAVYLCASSNSRTGGYNEQFFGPGTRLTVL.

The rearrangement links TRBV5-1 to TRBJ2-7, with a tentative D call TRBD1 (6 bases). V gave up 0 bases and J gave up 2 bases, with 9 bases separating them. The V gene's germline CDR1 is SGHRS and CDR2 YFSETQ. This CDR3 has 14 residues. CDR3: CASSLVDRPYEQYF. CDR3 in DNA: TGCGCCAGCAGCTTGGTGGACAGACCCTACGAGCAGTACTTC.

The chain carries TRBV7-8 and TRBJ2-7; D is ambiguous. CDR1 is SGHVS, CDR2 FQNEAQ, per germline. The CDR3 contains 12 residues. The ends were cut back, 1 base at V and 4 bases at J, with 5 bases in the middle. CDR3 sequence: CASSLERYEQYF. The CDR3 coding sequence is TGTGCCAGCAGCTTAGAACGGTACGAGCAGTACTTC. The variable domain in full, with the rest retrieved from reference TRBV7-8 and TRBJ2-7, is GAGVSQSPRYKVAKRGQDVALRCDPISGHVSLFWYQQALGQGPEFLTYFQNEAQLDKSGLPSDRFFAERPEGSVSTLKIQRTQQEDSAVYLCASSLERYEQYFGPGTRLTVT.

Comments on this clone: Other DNA sequences in this sample translate to the same CDR3. The chain links TRBV5-1 to TRBJ1-3; TRBD1 aligns across 7 bases. Trimming at V came to 3 bases and at J to 4 bases, leaving 1 base not matched to a gene. Per germline, CDR1 SGHRS and CDR2 YFSETQ. The CDR3 has 13 amino acids. The CDR3: CASSSGQGNTIYF. CDR3 DNA: TGCGCCAGCAGCTCGGGACAGGGAAACACCATATATTTT.

The chain employs TRBV7-7 and TRBJ1-3, with D perhaps matching TRBD1 (5 bases). V lost 5 bases to trimming and J lost 1 base, with 9 bases between them. Germline V gene lookup returns CDR1 SSHAT and CDR2 FNYEAQ (reference sequence). The CDR3 totals 14 residues. As DNA, the CDR3 is TGTGCCAGCAGCCCCGGGGGGTCTGGAAACACCATATATTTT. It translates to CASSPGGSGNTIYF.

The table lists this clone with a count of one. The J gene is TRBJ1-1, the V gene TRBV6-5, with D maybe TRBD1 (5 bases). V lost 6 bases and J lost 1, with 9 bases in between. Per germline, CDR1 MNHEY and CDR2 SVGAGI. The CDR3 covers 13 residues. For the CDR3, the DNA is TGTGCCAGCAGCCTCGGGGGGAACACTGAAGCTTTCTTT. Amino acid sequence: CASSLGGNTEAFF.

The chain links TRBV5-8 to TRBJ2-7; 9 nucleotides agree with TRBD1. From germline, CDR1 is SGHTS and CDR2 YDEGEE. V dropped 5 bases and J dropped 4; count of bases not matched to a gene: 10. There are 15 residues in the CDR3. CDR3 residues: CASRAKPGTGYEQYF. CDR3 nucleotides: TGTGCCAGCAGAGCTAAACCCGGGACAGGGTACGAGCAGTACTTC.

This clone was detected once. V usage is TRBV20-1 and J usage is TRBJ1-1; tentatively, D is TRBD1 (5 bases). The CDR3 has 14 residues. The V end was cut by 3 bases, the J end by 2 bases, with 13 bases between. Looked up from germline, CDR1 is DFQATT and CDR2 is SNEGSKA (reference sequence). CDR3 amino acids: CSASGAQSNTEAFF. The CDR3 coding sequence is TGCAGTGCTAGTGGGGCGCAGAGTAACACTGAAGCTTTCTTT.

The genes are TRBV3-1 (or the pseudogene TRBV3-2) and TRBJ1-3, with D hard to call. The CDR3 is 13 residues long. V was pared by 3 bases and J by 1 base, with 4 bases between. The germline V gene has CDR1 LGHDT and CDR2 YNNKEL (reference sequence). CDR3 amino acids: CASSHTSGNTIYF. DNA of the CDR3: TGTGCCAGCAGCCATACATCTGGAAACACCATATATTTT.

The V call is TRBV2, the J call TRBJ1-5, with D possibly matching TRBD1 (5 bases). Trimming pared 4 bases from V and 7 bases from J, leaving 14 bases between. The CDR3 covers 14 residues. Germline CDR1 reads SNHLY; CDR2 reads FYNNEI. The CDR3 loop reads CASSATGLWQPQHF. CDR3 nucleotide sequence: TGTGCCAGCAGTGCTACAGGTTTGTGGCAGCCCCAGCATTTT. Full variable domain (outside the CDR3, taken from reference TRBV2 and TRBJ1-5): EPEVTQTPSHQVTQMGQEVILRCVPISNHLYFYWYRQILGQKVEFLVSFYNNEISEKSEIFDDQFSVERPDGSNFTLKIRSTKLEDSAMYFCASSATGLWQPQHFGDGTRLSIL.

The gene calls are TRBV7-2 and TRBJ2-7; tentatively, D is TRBD1 (6 bases). The germline V gene encodes CDR1 SGHTA and CDR2 FQGNSA. The CDR3 is 15 amino acids. The ends were cut back, 5 bases at V and 3 bases at J, with 17 bases in the middle. The CDR3: CASSTRDTGIYEQYF. CDR3 DNA: TGTGCCAGCAGCACCCGGGACACCGGCATCTACGAGCAGTACTTC.

The gene calls are TRBV10-1 and TRBJ2-7; tentative D call: TRBD1 (6 bases). The CDR3 is 14 amino acids. Germline V gene lookup returns CDR1 WNHNN and CDR2 SYGVQD (reference sequence). V was trimmed by 0 bases and J by 7 bases, leaving 13 bases between them. This CDR3 is CASSESSWGLEQYF. The CDR3, as DNA: TGCGCCAGCAGTGAGTCGAGTTGGGGGCTTGAGCAGTACTTC.

This sequence joins TRBV5-1 and TRBJ1-1; 10 nucleotides align to TRBD1. The V segment lost 5 bases and the J segment 1 base; nucleotides outside the gene matches: 5. The CDR3 is 15 residues long. CDR1 and CDR2 (germline): SGHRS, YFSETQ. For the CDR3, the DNA is TGCGCCAGCAGTGGGGGGACAGGGGCGAACACTGAAGCTTTCTTT. Translating gives CASSGGTGANTEAFF.

The CDR3 loop reads CASSLGSGSGEQYF. In DNA, the CDR3 is TGTGCCAGCAGTTTAGGGAGTGGGTCGGGCGAGCAGTACTTC. This rearrangement joins TRBV27 to TRBJ2-7, with D perhaps TRBD2 (5 bases). This CDR3 contains 14 residues. V lost 2 bases, J lost 6 bases, and 14 bases lay in between. Germline CDR1 reads MNHEY; CDR2 reads SMNVEV (reference sequence).

About this clone itself: The sample contains more than one DNA sequence encoding this CDR3. The rearrangement joins TRBV7-9 to TRBJ1-1; perhaps TRBD1 as D (6 bases). From germline, CDR1 is SEHNR and CDR2 FQNEAQ (reference sequence). This CDR3 is 13 amino acids long. Trimming shortened V by 5 bases and J by 2 bases, and 9 bases separated the two germline ends. The DNA for the CDR3 is TGTGCCAGCAGCCCACAGGGTAACACTGAAGCTTTCTTT. Protein product: CASSPQGNTEAFF.

This sequence joins TRBV19 and TRBJ1-6; D ambiguous. The length of the CDR3 is 15 residues. The ends were cut back, 7 bases at V and 3 bases at J, with 13 bases in the middle. Germline V CDR1 and CDR2: LNHDA, SQIVND (reference sequence). The CDR3 region is CASKPTELYNSPLHF. CDR3 nucleotides: TGTGCCAGTAAACCGACGGAGCTCTATAATTCACCCCTCCACTTT. The whole variable domain, filled in from reference TRBV19 and TRBJ1-6, reads DGGITQSPKYLFRKEGQNVTLSCEQNLNHDAMYWYRQDPGQGLRLIYYSQIVNDFQKGDIAEGYSVSREKKESFPLTVTSAQKNPTAFYLCASKPTELYNSPLHFGNGTRLTVT.

The chain is built from TRBV5-6 and TRBJ2-7; TRBD1 is a possible D gene (5 bases). CDR1 and CDR2 from the germline V gene are SGHDT and YYEEEE. V was pared by 9 bases and J by 0 bases, with 16 bases between. The CDR3 is 14 amino acids. CDR3 loop: CATGRLGVSYEQYF. Written as DNA, the CDR3 is TGTGCCACCGGAAGATTAGGGGTCTCCTACGAGCAGTACTTC.

This sequence joins TRBV15 and TRBJ2-7, with 7 bases identical to TRBD1. Looked up from germline, CDR1 is LNHNV and CDR2 is YYDKDF (reference sequence). The V and J ends lost 2 bases and 4 bases, in that order; junction bases with no gene match: 2. This CDR3 is built from 13 residues. CDR3 coding DNA: TGTGCCACCAGCAGACCACAGGGGTACGAGCAGTACTTC. Amino acids: CATSRPQGYEQYF. The full variable domain, completed using reference TRBV15 and TRBJ2-7, is DAMVIQNPRYQVTQFGKPVTLSCSQTLNHNVMYWYQQKSSQAPKLLFHYYDKDFNNEADTPDNFQSRRPNTSFCFLDIRSPGLGDTAMYLCATSRPQGYEQYFGPGTRLTVT.

The chain has TRBV4-1 and TRBJ2-2, with 10 bases matching TRBD2. V trimming: 7 bases; J trimming: 3 bases; junction bases outside the gene matches: 8. The CDR3 loop spans 16 amino acids. CDR1 and CDR2 (germline): MGHRA, YSYEKL. The chain's CDR3 is CASTERGGPDTGELFF. The DNA of the CDR3 is TGCGCCAGCACAGAGCGGGGGGGCCCGGACACCGGGGAGCTGTTTTTT.

The rearrangement uses TRBV29-1 and TRBJ1-1; tentatively, D is TRBD1 (6 bases). This CDR3 spans 13 amino acids. Germline assignment: CDR1 SQVTM and CDR2 ANQGSEA. The V end was cut by 1 base, the J end by 1 base, with 7 bases between. Here the CDR3 DNA reads TGCAGCGTTGAAGTGGACAGGAACACTGAAGCTTTCTTT. It yields the protein CSVEVDRNTEAFF.

The chain couples TRBV4-1 to TRBJ1-4, with D possibly TRBD1 on 5 matching bases. Trimming took off 2 bases at V and 14 bases at J, with 15 bases between the two ends. The CDR3 sequence is 13 residues long. CDR1 and CDR2 from the germline V gene are MGHRA and YSYEKL. CDR3 coding DNA: TGCGCCAGCAGCCAAATGCAACAGGACACCCTGTTTTTT. It codes for CASSQMQQDTLFF.

The chain combines TRBV11-2 with TRBJ1-6; 8 bases fit TRBD1. Looked up from germline, CDR1 is SGHAT and CDR2 is FQNNGV. The CDR3 totals 17 residues. Losses at the gene ends were 0 bases for V and 9 bases for J; bases not matched to a gene: 10. CDR3 in amino acids: CASSLDSWGQEFSPLHF. The CDR3, as DNA: TGTGCCAGCAGCTTAGACTCTTGGGGACAGGAGTTTTCACCCCTCCACTTT. Combining the CDR3 with reference TRBV11-2 and TRBJ1-6 gives the whole variable domain EAGVAQSPRYKIIEKRQSVAFWCNPISGHATLYWYQQILGQGPKLLIQFQNNGVVDDSQLPKDRFSAERLKGVDSTLKIQPAKLEDSAVYLCASSLDSWGQEFSPLHFGNGTRLTVT.

V is TRBV13 and J is TRBJ2-1, with TRBD2 matching 8 bases. The germline V gene has CDR1 PRHDT and CDR2 FYEKMQ (reference sequence). The CDR3 length is 15 residues. Losses at the gene ends were 3 bases for V and 5 bases for J; bases not matched to a gene: 6. CDR3: CASSLGGLVDNEQFF. The DNA for the CDR3 is TGTGCCAGCAGCTTGGGGGGACTAGTGGACAATGAGCAGTTCTTC.

The gene calls are TRBV7-9 and TRBJ2-3; D remains ambiguous. The V end was cut by 4 bases, the J end by 0 bases, with 14 bases between. The CDR3 extends over 16 amino acids. Germline V CDR1 and CDR2: SEHNR, FQNEAQ (reference sequence). The CDR3 bases are TGTGCCAGCAGCTCTGCCACGAGTTGGAGCACAGATACGCAGTATTTT. This encodes CASSSATSWSTDTQYF.

This chain joins TRBV5-1 and TRBJ1-1; TRBD1 aligns across 7 bases. The CDR3 length is 13 residues. Germline-derived CDR1 and CDR2 are SGHRS and YFSETQ. J gave up 4 bases and V 2 bases, and 2 bases lay outside the gene matches. The CDR3 sequence is CASSLQGRTEAFF. The CDR3 bases are TGCGCCAGCAGCTTACAGGGGCGCACTGAAGCTTTCTTT.

The chain has TRBV7-9 and TRBJ1-1; no reliable D call. The CDR3 sequence is 13 residues long. CDR1 is SEHNR and CDR2 is FQNEAQ in the germline V gene (reference sequence). Trimming stripped 5 bases from V and 7 bases from J, with 14 bases between. CDR3 protein: CASSPSGGLEAFF. DNA for the CDR3: TGTGCCAGCAGCCCATCGGGCGGACTTGAAGCTTTCTTT.

This chain joins TRBV15 and TRBJ1-5, with 10 bases identical to TRBD1. Unmatched junction bases numbered 2, after V lost 2 bases and J lost 4 bases. CDR1 is LNHNV and CDR2 is YYDKDF in the germline V gene (reference sequence). The CDR3 is 15 amino acids. The CDR3 loop reads CATSRRTGGNQPQHF. The CDR3 DNA reads as TGTGCCACCAGCAGACGGACAGGGGGAAATCAGCCCCAGCATTTT.

The gene calls are TRBV7-9 and TRBJ1-4; D is undetermined. The CDR3 spans 16 residues. The V end lost 2 bases, the J end lost 0 bases, and 10 bases lay between the germline ends. The germline CDR1 and CDR2 sequences are SEHNR and FQNEAQ (reference sequence). CDR3 amino acids: CASSLPYSATNEKLFF. For the CDR3, the DNA is TGTGCCAGCAGCTTACCCTACAGTGCAACTAATGAAAAACTGTTTTTT. Looking up the rest from reference TRBV7-9 and TRBJ1-4 gives the full variable domain: DTGVSQNPRHKITKRGQNVTFRCDPISEHNRLYWYRQTLGQGPEFLTYFQNEAQLEKSRLLSDRFSAERPKGSFSTLEIQRTEQGDSAMYLCASSLPYSATNEKLFFGSGTQLSVL.

J is TRBJ1-2 and V is TRBV7-6; D is possibly TRBD1 (5 bases). The CDR3 sequence is 13 residues long. Germline V CDR1 and CDR2: SGHVS, FNYEAQ. V shed 0 bases and J shed 13 bases, with 15 bases lying between them. The CDR3, as DNA: TGTGCCAGCAGCTTAGCCCCGACAGTGCCCATCACCTTC. It is translated as CASSLAPTVPITF. The complete variable domain, with remaining parts taken from reference TRBV7-6 and TRBJ1-2, reads GAGVSQSPRYKVTKRGQDVALRCDPISGHVSLYWYRQALGQGPEFLTYFNYEAQQDKSGLPNDRFSAERPEGSISTLTIQRTEQRDSAMYRCASSLAPTVPITFGSGTRLTVV.

The genes are TRBV18 and TRBJ2-1, with 14 bases identical to TRBD2. The CDR3 length is 21 residues. The germline V gene encodes CDR1 KGHSH and CDR2 LQKENI. V lost 3 bases to trimming and J lost 5 bases; unmatched junction nucleotides: 18. The CDR3 loop is CASSPRTERLAGGRFDNEQFF. CDR3 DNA sequence: TGTGCCAGCTCACCCAGGACGGAAAGACTAGCGGGGGGGCGCTTCGACAATGAGCAGTTCTTC.